In this sample, the clone carrying this TCR beta chain turned up many times. Its antigen is undetermined. The data were obtained in a study of T cells after yellow fever vaccination. General study points: Overall, a small share of clonotypes was seen in both CD4 and CD8 compartments. Subsequent to the booster, the majority of primary-vaccination clones reappeared (96% CD4, 85% to 90% CD8). Within FACS-sorted repertoires, abundant clonotypes contaminating from the bulk population could be present. The secondary response was weaker, and its peak arrived faster, on day 5 versus 15.

CDR3 length equals 15 residues. Germline-derived CDR1 and CDR2 are SGDLS and YYNGEE. V was cut by 3 bases and J by 3 bases, with 13 bases left in between. TCRdb itself ran the 5' RACE reads through MiXCR, one entry per CDR3 protein. Of some 350,000 distinct CDR3 sequences in the sample, over 5% were seen once. The clonotype comes from a man aged 25-40 years who received the YFV17D yellow fever vaccine. The specimen was PBMCs, collected 5 days after the yellow fever booster vaccination. The chain joins TRBV9 to TRBJ2-1; possible D gene TRBD2, 6 bases. The CDR3: CASSAGTSSYNEQFF. CDR3 DNA sequence: TGTGCCAGCAGCGCCGGGACTTCAAGCTACAATGAGCAGTTCTTC.